These 5 T cell receptor beta chains were sequenced from one sample in a study of blood T cell repertoires in COVID-19. The repertoire was sequenced with immunoSEQ multiplex PCR; TCRdb's copy has only in-frame clones and lacks some. The sample has over 400,000 clones; roughly 85% are singletons. Input material: peripheral blood. The receptors were gathered from a woman aged 25 to 39 with active or convalescent COVID-19.

The chain joins TRBV29-1 to TRBJ1-1; weak D call: TRBD1 (5 bases). In germline, CDR1 is SQVTM, CDR2 ANQGSEA. Trimming shortened V by 6 bases and J by 1 base, and 12 bases separated the two germline ends. The CDR3 is 13 amino acids. CDR3 in amino acids: CSVSLQGNTEAFF. In nucleotides, the CDR3 is TGCAGCGTCTCATTGCAGGGGAACACTGAAGCTTTCTTT.

The gene calls are TRBV2 and TRBJ1-2; D is unclear. The CDR3 has 13 residues. Trimming removed 5 bases at V and 0 bases at J, with 7 bases between. CDR1 is SNHLY and CDR2 is FYNNEI in the germline V gene. CDR3 residues: CASSTESNYGYTF. The CDR3 nucleotides read TGTGCCAGCAGTACAGAATCTAACTATGGCTACACCTTC.

The chain recombines TRBV7-9 with TRBJ1-2; D unclear. The ends were cut back, 2 bases at V and 3 bases at J, with 7 bases in the middle. The CDR3 length is 13 residues. Germline V lookup: CDR1 SEHNR, CDR2 FQNEAQ (reference sequence). CDR3 nucleotide sequence: TGTGCCAGCAGCTTAATGAACTACTATGGCTACACCTTC. This gives the protein CASSLMNYYGYTF.

This chain uses TRBV6-5 with TRBJ1-4, with no clear D. The CDR3 totals 13 residues. Germline lookup yields CDR1 MNHEY and CDR2 SVGAGI. Trimming took 7 bases from V and 0 from J, leaving 6 bases between them. In nucleotides, the CDR3 is TGTGCCAGCAAACAGTCAACTAATGAAAAACTGTTTTTT. As protein: CASKQSTNEKLFF.

This clone was seen a few times. The genes are TRBV27 and TRBJ1-5; D remains ambiguous. The CDR3 spans 15 residues. Trimming removed 4 bases at V and 0 bases at J, with 10 bases between. Germline CDR1 reads MNHEY; CDR2 reads SMNVEV (reference sequence). DNA of the CDR3: TGTGCCAGCAGTTCGGGAATATATAGCAATCAGCCCCAGCATTTT. Translation: CASSSGIYSNQPQHF.